Presented here are 4 T cell receptor beta chains from one specimen sequenced in a study of T cells in Graves' hyperthyroidism and ophthalmopathy. TCR beta CDR3 regions were amplified from RNA transcripts. HTBI primers were used for first-round RT-PCR of the TCR CDR3. TCRdb re-called the multiplex PCR reads with MiXCR, one entry per CDR3 protein. The top ten hold around 19% of the sample, which has about 560,000 distinct CDR3 sequences, 15% to 20% seen once. The specimen sequenced was blood. The source of these receptors is a woman younger than 30 with Graves' hyperthyroidism.

This clonotype was detected ten times or more. The chain is built from TRBV3-1 and TRBJ2-3, with D maybe TRBD2 (6 bases). This CDR3 spans 13 amino acids. V shed 4 bases and J shed 5 bases, with 10 bases lying between them. CDR1 and CDR2 (germline): LGHDT, YNNKEL (reference sequence). The CDR3 spells CASSRLGGDTQYF. Written as DNA, the CDR3 is TGTGCCAGCAGCCGCTTGGGAGGAGATACGCAGTATTTT.

This clonotype appeared many times. This rearrangement joins TRBV6-1 to TRBJ2-7; either TRBD1 or TRBD2 may fit D (5 bases each). The CDR3 sequence is 16 residues long. Trimming took 5 bases from V and 1 from J, leaving 18 bases between them. CDR1 is MNHNS, CDR2 SASEGT, per germline. As DNA, the CDR3 is TGTGCCAGCAGTCCAACACGGGCAGGGAGATCCTACGAGCAGTACTTC. Its protein product is CASSPTRAGRSYEQYF.

At least ten counts were recorded for this clonotype. The chain recombines TRBV29-1 with TRBJ2-7, with TRBD2 matching over 7 bases. Germline V gene sequence: CDR1 SQVTM, CDR2 ANQGSEA. The CDR3 contains 11 residues. The junction had 3 bases not matched to a gene; V was cut back by 6 bases and J by 4 bases. CDR3 region: CSVREVYEQYF. The DNA for the CDR3 is TGCAGCGTACGGGAGGTTTACGAGCAGTACTTC.

As for this clonotype: Given a much more abundant clone one base away, this may be a read error. The chain couples TRBV20-1 to TRBJ1-1, with 11 bases fitting TRBD1. The CDR3 has 16 residues. CDR1 is DFQATT and CDR2 is SNEGSKA in the germline V gene (reference sequence). With 3 bases clipped from V and 1 base from J, the junction kept 7 bases outside the gene matches. The CDR3 is CSARGQGGFTNTEAFF. CDR3 nucleotide sequence: TGCAGTGCTAGGGGACAGGGGGGGTTCACGAACACTGAAGCTTTCTTT.